The 24 T cell receptor beta chains given below trace back to one sample, sequenced in a study of T cells expressing NK-cell markers. TCRdb reprocessed the 5' RACE reads, keeping one entry per CDR3 protein, no DNA. In all, the sample yields approximately 150,000 distinct CDR3 sequences. The sequenced sample was blood T cells: a sorted CD56 or NKG2C T cell subset, CD4+ or CD8+ T cells, or bulk PBMC T cells (not recorded which). The receptors were sampled from a woman aged 18-69 years in good health.

The chain joins TRBV5-1 to TRBJ2-3; TCRdb returns TRBD2, unconfirmable since there is no DNA. CDR1 is SGHRS and CDR2 is YFSETQ in the germline V gene. This CDR3 is 16 amino acids long. The CDR3 here is CASSFHLAGYTDTQYF.

V and J are TRBV24-1 and TRBJ2-3. Looked up from germline, CDR1 is KGHDR and CDR2 is SFDVKD. The CDR3 runs to 12 residues. CDR3 amino acids: CATSMSGDTQYF.

The CDR3 loop is CASSLTTGSGANVLTF. The V gene is TRBV9, the J gene TRBJ2-6. CDR3 length equals 16 residues. Germline assignment: CDR1 SGDLS and CDR2 YYNGEE.

V gene TRBV4-2 combines with J gene TRBJ2-7; TCRdb gives TRBD1 as the D gene, but with no DNA this cannot be confirmed. The CDR3 consists of 14 residues. CDR1 and CDR2 (germline): LGHNA, YNFKEQ. This chain's CDR3 is CASSPGQGTREQYF.

The genes are TRBV6-5 and TRBJ2-1; the TRBD1 assignment by TCRdb is unverifiable without DNA. The CDR3 spans 15 residues. CDR1 is MNHEY and CDR2 is SVGAGI in the germline V gene. The CDR3 loop is CASSFGTGEDNEQFF.

This chain joins TRBV7-2 and TRBJ2-5; the TCRdb D gene call, TRBD2, has no DNA to confirm it. Germline values: CDR1 SGHTA, CDR2 FQGNSA. The CDR3 is 15 residues long. The CDR3 is CASSRMGLAEETQYF.

The chain recombines TRBV5-1 with TRBJ2-3; TCRdb picks TRBD1, but there is no DNA to check that call. This CDR3 contains 14 residues. CDR1 is SGHRS and CDR2 is YFSETQ in the germline V gene. This chain's CDR3 is CASSLDPEPVRQYF.

The V and J genes are TRBV3-1 and TRBJ2-7; TCRdb picks TRBD1, but there is no DNA to check that call. Germline values: CDR1 LGHDT, CDR2 YNNKEL (reference sequence). CDR3 length equals 14 residues. The CDR3 protein is CASSQGGSGGEQYF.

The chain recombines TRBV3-1 with TRBJ2-7; the TCRdb call, TRBD2, lacks DNA for checking. The CDR3 has 16 amino acids. Germline loops: CDR1 LGHDT, CDR2 YNNKEL (reference sequence). This CDR3 is CASSQAGTSGMNEQYF.

The rearrangement joins TRBV5-1 to TRBJ2-3; TCRdb lists TRBD1, though no DNA is available to test this call. The germline V gene has CDR1 SGHRS and CDR2 YFSETQ. This CDR3 region has 15 residues. The CDR3 region is CASSSTGQMTDTQYF.

CDR3 loop: CATSRDRLQETQYF. The chain has TRBV15 and TRBJ2-5. Germline V gene lookup returns CDR1 LNHNV and CDR2 YYDKDF (reference sequence). This CDR3 spans 14 amino acids.

J is TRBJ1-2 and V is TRBV19; TCRdb selects TRBD1, and the lack of DNA leaves this call unchecked. Germline CDR1 and CDR2: LNHDA and SQIVND (reference sequence). CDR3 length: 13 amino acids. The CDR3 is CASSTTGSSGYTF. The full variable domain, rest sourced from reference TRBV19 and TRBJ1-2, is DGGITQSPKYLFRKEGQNVTLSCEQNLNHDAMYWYRQDPGQGLRLIYYSQIVNDFQKGDIAEGYSVSREKKESFPLTVTSAQKNPTAFYLCASSTTGSSGYTFGSGTRLTVV.

V is TRBV4-1 and J is TRBJ1-5; checking the TCRdb D call of TRBD1 is not possible without DNA. This CDR3 has 15 residues. CDR1 is MGHRA, CDR2 YSYEKL, per germline. CDR3 region: CASSLDREGNQPQHF.

The chain joins TRBV10-3 to TRBJ2-2; with no DNA, the TCRdb D assignment of TRBD2 cannot be verified. This CDR3 comprises 15 residues. Germline values: CDR1 ENHRY, CDR2 SYGVKD. The CDR3 here is CAIRTIAGGPGELFF.

This sequence joins TRBV7-9 and TRBJ2-1; TCRdb's D call of TRBD1 is untestable without DNA. This CDR3 has 15 residues. Per germline, CDR1 SEHNR and CDR2 FQNEAQ (reference sequence). CDR3 sequence reads: CASSFQGSSYNEQFF.

The chain employs TRBV12-3 or TRBV12-4 and TRBJ2-2. CDR3 length equals 13 residues. The CDR3 spells CASKKGIAGELFF.

The V gene is TRBV12-3 or TRBV12-4, the J gene TRBJ2-3; no DNA is available, so the TRBD1 call from TCRdb remains unchecked. The CDR3 runs 14 residues. The CDR3: CASSLSGGGDTQYF.

This rearrangement joins TRBV28 to TRBJ2-5. The CDR3 loop spans 12 amino acids. Germline lookup yields CDR1 MDHEN and CDR2 SYDVKM. CDR3 sequence reads: CASSLREETQYF.

V usage is TRBV19 and J usage is TRBJ2-5. This CDR3 is 13 amino acids long. Per the germline V gene, CDR1 is LNHDA and CDR2 is SQIVND (reference sequence). The CDR3 sequence: CASRDGFQETQYF.

J is TRBJ2-3 and V is TRBV7-8. Germline CDR1 is SGHVS and CDR2 is FQNEAQ. The CDR3 length is 17 residues. The CDR3 is CASSLGVGLGYTDTQYF.

This chain joins TRBV7-9 and TRBJ2-5; TCRdb names TRBD1, which stays unverified in the absence of DNA. The CDR3 has 13 amino acids. Germline V lookup: CDR1 SEHNR, CDR2 FQNEAQ (reference sequence). The CDR3 protein is CASSSSQGQTQYF.

The J gene is TRBJ2-5, the V gene TRBV30; without DNA, the TCRdb call of TRBD2 cannot be checked. Germline V gene lookup returns CDR1 GTSNPN and CDR2 SVGIG (reference sequence). There are 15 residues in the CDR3. CDR3 loop: CAWSILAGGPKTQYF. Combining the CDR3 with reference TRBV30 and TRBJ2-5 gives the whole variable domain SQTIHQWPATLVQPVGSPLSLECTVEGTSNPNLYWYRQAAGRGLQLLFYSVGIGQISSEVPQNLSASRPQDRQFILSSKKLLLSDSGFYLCAWSILAGGPKTQYFGPGTRLLVL.

This chain uses TRBV20-1 with TRBJ2-5; with no DNA, the TCRdb D assignment of TRBD1 cannot be verified. The germline CDR1 and CDR2 sequences are DFQATT and SNEGSKA (reference sequence). The CDR3 consists of 14 residues. This CDR3 reads CSAEKGQGPETQYF.

V usage is TRBV2 and J usage is TRBJ2-2; TCRdb's D call of TRBD1 is untestable without DNA. The CDR3 length is 14 residues. Germline CDR1 and CDR2: SNHLY and FYNNEI. The CDR3 loop is CASSGTPGTGELFF.